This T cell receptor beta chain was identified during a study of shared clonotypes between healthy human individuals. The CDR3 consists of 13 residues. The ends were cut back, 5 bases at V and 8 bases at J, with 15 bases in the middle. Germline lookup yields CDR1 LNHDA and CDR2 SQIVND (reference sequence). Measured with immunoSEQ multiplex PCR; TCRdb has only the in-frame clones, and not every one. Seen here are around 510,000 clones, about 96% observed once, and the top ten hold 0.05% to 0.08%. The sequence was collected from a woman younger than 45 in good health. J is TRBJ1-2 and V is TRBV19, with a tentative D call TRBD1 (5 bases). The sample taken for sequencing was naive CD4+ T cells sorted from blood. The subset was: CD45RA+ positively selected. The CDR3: CASSFTDSLGYTF. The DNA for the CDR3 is TGTGCCAGTAGTTTCACCGACAGCCTAGGCTACACCTTC.